This T cell receptor (beta chain) was observed in a study of blood T cell repertoires in COVID-19. The overall study: Whether acute or convalescent, the COVID-19 samples came from the United States, Italy and Spain. Sample material is recorded as cDNA or gDNA derived from T cells, B-cell-depleted T cells, or PBMCs.

Looked up from germline, CDR1 is MNHEY and CDR2 is SMNVEV (reference sequence). CDR3 length: 14 amino acids. V lost 5 bases and J 2 bases, leaving 13 bases between the germline ends. Authors' data handling: Scientists estimated how many nucleated cells there were by amplifying reference gene primers. Measured with immunoSEQ multiplex PCR; TCRdb has only the in-frame clones, and not every one. V and J calls and clone size follow that table, whereas D and trimming were derived from the DNA. Altogether hundreds of thousands of clones are present, almost 85% being singletons, with the ten largest covering just over 7%.

The chain joins TRBV27 to TRBJ2-7; possibly TRBD1 for D (6 bases). Sequencing was done on a sample of peripheral blood. The receptor was derived from a human donor in a cohort sampled during active COVID-19. The CDR3 sequence: CASSHRALTYEQYF. CDR3 bases: TGTGCCAGCAGTCACAGGGCGTTGACCTACGAGCAGTACTTC.